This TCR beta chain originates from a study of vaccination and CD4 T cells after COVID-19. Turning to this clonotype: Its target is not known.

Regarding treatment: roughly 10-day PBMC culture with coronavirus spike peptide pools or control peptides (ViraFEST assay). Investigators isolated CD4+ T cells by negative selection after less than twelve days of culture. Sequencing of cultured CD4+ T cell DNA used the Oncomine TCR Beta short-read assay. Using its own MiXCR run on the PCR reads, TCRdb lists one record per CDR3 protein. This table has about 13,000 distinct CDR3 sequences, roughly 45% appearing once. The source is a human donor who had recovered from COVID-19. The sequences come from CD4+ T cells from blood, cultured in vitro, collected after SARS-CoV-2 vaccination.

The CDR3 region has the DNA TGTGCCAGCAGTTATGCCGCGGGAGGGAGCTACGAGCAGTACTTC. Its protein is CASSYAAGGSYEQYF. The chain couples TRBV6-5 to TRBJ2-7, with TRBD2 matching 9 bases. CDR3 size: 15 residues. V gave up 3 bases and J gave up 3 bases; unmatched junction bases: 6. Germline CDR1 and CDR2: MNHEY and SVGAGI.